The T cell receptor beta chain described here comes from a study of post-analysis software for immune sequencing data. This clonotype was recorded a few times. Its specificity is unknown. Incorporated into the TCR beta cDNA libraries were unique molecular identifiers, which served to reduce PCR and sequencing biases. A single record per CDR3 protein comes from TCRdb applying MiXCR to the PCR reads. This sample has around 400,000 distinct CDR3 sequences, with roughly 35% found just once. Study-wide points: Higher frequency in patients than in controls was seen for several TRBV segments, with TRBV5-6, TRBV5-1 and TRBV20-1 among them.

CDR3 length: 11 amino acids. The germline gives CDR1 SQVTM, CDR2 ANQGSEA. The V gene lost 5 bases and the J gene lost 0 bases, with 3 bases spanning the gap. The chain is built from TRBV29-1 and TRBJ2-3; D remains unclear. The source material was blood. The sequence was obtained from a girl aged 5 to 17 with multiple sclerosis. As DNA, the CDR3 is TGCAGCGTTTTTAGCACAGATACGCAGTATTTT. Its translation: CSVFSTDTQYF.